The 22 T cell receptor beta chains reported below all come from one sample, sequenced in a study of shared clonotypes between healthy human individuals. The repertoire was sequenced with immunoSEQ multiplex PCR; TCRdb's copy has only in-frame clones and lacks some. The sample has some 1,100,000 clones, around 78% seen once. The source material was memory CD4+ T cells from PBMCs. Subset described: CD45RA-negative fraction. The receptors here all came from a man aged 18 to 30 in good health. Some clones in this sample may be carry-over from other donors' samples.

V is TRBV9 and J is TRBJ2-5; D not resolved. The V end lost 0 bases, the J end lost 5 bases, and 14 bases lay between the germline ends. Germline loops: CDR1 SGDLS, CDR2 YYNGEE. The CDR3 covers 15 residues. CDR3: CASSVESGLGETQYF. The CDR3 nucleotides read TGTGCCAGCAGCGTAGAGTCTGGCTTGGGGGAGACCCAGTACTTC.

The chain carries TRBV5-6 and TRBJ2-7; D perhaps matches TRBD2 (5 bases). The CDR3 contains 14 residues. The V gene's germline CDR1 is SGHDT and CDR2 YYEEEE. V was trimmed by 2 bases and J by 2 bases, leaving 11 bases between them. The CDR3 loop reads CASSLRGRPYEQYF. The DNA of the CDR3 is TGTGCCAGCAGCTTACGGGGTCGGCCCTACGAGCAGTACTTC.

The chain recombines TRBV28 with TRBJ2-4; 9 nucleotides line up with TRBD1. J was trimmed by 6 bases and V by 5 bases; bases with no gene match: 8. In germline, CDR1 is MDHEN, CDR2 SYDVKM. This CDR3 is 15 amino acids long. CDR3 nucleotide sequence: TGTGCCAGCAGTACAGGGGGCGAGGGGGGAAACATTCAGTACTTC. As protein: CASSTGGEGGNIQYF. The variable domain in full, with the rest retrieved from reference TRBV28 and TRBJ2-4, is DVKVTQSSRYLVKRTGEKVFLECVQDMDHENMFWYRQDPGLGLRLIYFSYDVKMKEKGDIPEGYSVSREKKERFSLILESASTNQTSMYLCASSTGGEGGNIQYFGAGTRLSVL.

This sequence joins TRBV7-2 and TRBJ1-1; 8 bases are shared with TRBD1. V gave up 6 bases and J gave up 0 bases; unmatched junction bases: 3. The CDR3 runs to 14 residues. From germline, CDR1 is SGHTA and CDR2 FQGNSA. The CDR3 loop is CASRGQVMNTEAFF. CDR3 nucleotides: TGTGCCAGCAGGGGACAGGTCATGAACACTGAAGCTTTCTTT.

This clone was seen only once. The J gene is TRBJ2-2, the V gene TRBV2; 11 nucleotides agree with TRBD2. Germline CDR1 SNHLY, CDR2 FYNNEI. The CDR3 has 15 residues. V shed 4 bases, J shed 4 bases, and the junction held 2 bases outside the gene matches. CDR3 coding DNA: TGTGCCAGCAGTGGACTAGCGGGAACCACCGGGGAGCTGTTTTTT. Translation gives CASSGLAGTTGELFF. Full variable domain (missing parts from reference TRBV2 and TRBJ2-2): EPEVTQTPSHQVTQMGQEVILRCVPISNHLYFYWYRQILGQKVEFLVSFYNNEISEKSEIFDDQFSVERPDGSNFTLKIRSTKLEDSAMYFCASSGLAGTTGELFFGEGSRLTVL.

The gene calls are TRBV12-5 and TRBJ1-2, with 8 bases matching TRBD1. The V segment lost 4 bases and the J segment 5 bases; nucleotides outside the gene matches: 6. The CDR3 spans 14 residues. The V gene's germline CDR1 is LGHNT and CDR2 FRNRAP. The CDR3 protein is CASGSWDRSYGYTF. The CDR3 region has the DNA TGTGCTAGTGGTTCCTGGGACAGGAGTTATGGCTACACCTTC.

Worth noting for this clone: Other nucleotide sequences in the sample specify the same CDR3. V gene TRBV7-2 combines with J gene TRBJ2-1; TRBD2 matches at 10 bases. Germline values: CDR1 SGHTA, CDR2 FQGNSA. Trimming removed 1 base from V and 7 bases from J; junction bases left unmatched: 1. The CDR3 spans 14 residues. The CDR3 sequence: CASSLGTSGNEQFF. CDR3 nucleotide sequence: TGTGCCAGCAGCTTAGGGACTAGCGGTAATGAGCAGTTCTTC.

The chain has TRBV5-1 and TRBJ1-3; D remains ambiguous. This CDR3 comprises 14 residues. Germline CDR1 reads SGHRS; CDR2 reads YFSETQ. Between the trimmed V and J ends, which lost 4 bases and 1 base, there was a span of 9 bases. The CDR3 DNA is TGCGCCAGCAGCCCTGGGGAATCTGGAAACACCATATATTTT. Translating gives CASSPGESGNTIYF.

The V gene is TRBV7-2, the J gene TRBJ1-2; D not resolved. The V gene lost 7 bases and the J gene lost 8 bases, with 14 bases spanning the gap. The germline CDR1 and CDR2 sequences are SGHTA and FQGNSA. CDR3 size: 12 residues. The CDR3 here is CASTALWPGYTF. The CDR3 DNA is TGTGCCAGCACTGCCCTATGGCCGGGCTACACCTTC.

This chain uses TRBV18 with TRBJ1-4; tentative D call: TRBD1 (6 bases). V shed 6 bases and J shed 5 bases, with 10 bases lying between them. The CDR3 has 13 amino acids. Germline CDR1 KGHSH, CDR2 LQKENI. The CDR3 DNA is TGTGCCAGCTCCGGACAGAGCAATGAAAAACTGTTTTTT. Protein product: CASSGQSNEKLFF. The full variable domain, its missing parts supplied by reference TRBV18 and TRBJ1-4, is NAGVMQNPRHLVRRRGQEARLRCSPMKGHSHVYWYRQLPEEGLKFMVYLQKENIIDESGMPKERFSAEFPKEGPSILRIQQVVRGDSAAYFCASSGQSNEKLFFGSGTQLSVL.

The CDR3 region is CASSYGASGIGYEQYF. The DNA for the CDR3 is TGTGCCAGCAGTTACGGCGCTAGCGGGATCGGTTACGAGCAGTACTTC. This chain uses TRBV6-5 with TRBJ2-7, with 9 bases that match TRBD2. CDR3 length: 16 amino acids. Germline trimming cut 2 bases from V and 4 bases from J; bases unmatched to any gene: 9. Germline CDR1 is MNHEY and CDR2 is SVGAGI.

The sample holds one count of this clone. The chain joins TRBV7-3 to TRBJ1-1, with D uncertain. Between the trimmed V and J ends, which lost 2 bases and 0 bases, there was a span of 4 bases. This CDR3 has 13 residues. Germline V lookup: CDR1 SGHTA, CDR2 FQGTGA. CDR3 protein: CASSLFVNTEAFF. The CDR3 DNA sequence: TGTGCCAGCAGCTTATTTGTGAACACTGAAGCTTTCTTT.

The chain combines TRBV6-5 with TRBJ1-1; D unresolved. Germline values: CDR1 MNHEY, CDR2 SVGAGI. V lost 7 bases, J lost 1 base, and 13 bases lay in between. This CDR3 is built from 14 residues. For the CDR3, the DNA is TGTGCCAGCACCTCACGGCGGGGGAACACTGAAGCTTTCTTT. The encoded protein is CASTSRRGNTEAFF.

Worth noting for this clone: The same CDR3 is also encoded by other DNA sequences in this sample. The rearrangement uses TRBV5-1 and TRBJ2-5; a possible D gene is TRBD1 (7 bases). Trimming stripped 4 bases from V and 1 base from J, with 11 bases between. Germline loops: CDR1 SGHRS, CDR2 YFSETQ. The CDR3 has 14 amino acids. The CDR3 DNA reads as TGCGCCAGCAGCCGCGGGACAGCCCAAGAGACCCAGTACTTC. Encoded protein: CASSRGTAQETQYF.

This clone was picked up a small number of times. The V and J genes are TRBV7-7 and TRBJ2-5; 10 nucleotides align to TRBD1. V lost 5 bases, J lost 4 bases, and 4 bases stayed unmatched. The CDR3 runs to 14 residues. The germline CDR1 and CDR2 sequences are SSHAT and FNYEAQ (reference sequence). CDR3 region: CASSRQGARETQYF. The CDR3 nucleotides read TGTGCCAGCAGCCGACAGGGGGCACGAGAGACCCAGTACTTC.

This chain joins TRBV28 and TRBJ1-5; 10 nucleotides agree with TRBD1. The CDR3 runs 17 residues. V trimming: 6 bases; J trimming: 6 bases; junction bases outside the gene matches: 14. Looked up from germline, CDR1 is MDHEN and CDR2 is SYDVKM. CDR3: CASRHDRGRQWGQPQHF. DNA for the CDR3: TGTGCCAGCAGGCACGACAGGGGGCGGCAATGGGGTCAGCCCCAGCATTTT.

The CDR3 DNA reads as TGTGCCAGCAGTTACGGTGCAGGGAGGAGTGAAAAACTGTTTTTT. It encodes CASSYGAGRSEKLFF. The chain combines TRBV6-5 with TRBJ1-4, with a possible D match to TRBD1 (5 bases). This CDR3 has 15 residues. Trimming stripped 2 bases from V and 7 bases from J, with 14 bases between. Germline loops: CDR1 MNHEY, CDR2 SVGAGI.

The sample holds a few counts of this clone. The V gene is TRBV10-1, the J gene TRBJ1-1; the D gene is possibly TRBD1 (6 bases). The V and J ends lost 2 bases and 4 bases respectively, with 17 bases between them. Per germline, CDR1 WNHNN and CDR2 SYGVQD (reference sequence). The CDR3 is 16 amino acids. CDR3 sequence reads: CASSESFAGVGTEAFF. The CDR3 DNA follows: TGCGCCAGCAGTGAGAGTTTCGCAGGGGTGGGCACTGAAGCTTTCTTT.

This chain connects TRBV5-4 to TRBJ1-2, with TRBD1 identical over 7 bases. The junction had 8 bases not matched to a gene; V was cut back by 4 bases and J by 8 bases. The CDR3 covers 13 residues. The germline gives CDR1 SGHNT, CDR2 YYREEE (reference sequence). CDR3 sequence (DNA): TGTGCCAGCAGCCCAGTGACAGGGCAAGGCTACACCTTC. This sequence encodes CASSPVTGQGYTF.

V is TRBV13 and J is TRBJ2-5, with TRBD1 matching 7 bases. The CDR3 is 17 amino acids. The J segment lost 0 bases and the V segment lost 5 bases, leaving 12 bases of the junction unmatched. The germline CDR1 and CDR2 sequences are PRHDT and FYEKMQ (reference sequence). CDR3: CASSVRTGSFYQETQYF. In DNA form, the CDR3 reads TGTGCCAGCAGCGTACGGACAGGAAGCTTTTACCAAGAGACCCAGTACTTC.

This clone was recorded at least ten times. The rearrangement links TRBV11-2 to TRBJ1-1, with TRBD1 as a possible D gene (5 bases). This CDR3 spans 13 amino acids. The germline CDR1 and CDR2 sequences are SGHAT and FQNNGV. V was pared by 3 bases and J by 8 bases, with 13 bases between. The CDR3 nucleotides read TGTGCCAGCAGCTTTGTGGGGGGGTCGGAAGCTTTCTTT. It is translated as CASSFVGGSEAFF.

This chain connects TRBV5-4 to TRBJ2-4, with D tentatively TRBD1 (6 bases). The length of the CDR3 is 19 residues. V lost 1 base to trimming and J lost 0 bases, with 20 bases between them. Germline V gene sequence: CDR1 SGHNT, CDR2 YYREEE (reference sequence). The CDR3 protein is CASSLTGSQLPLAKNIQYF. In nucleotides, the CDR3 is TGTGCCAGCAGCTTGACAGGGTCCCAGTTGCCCCTAGCCAAAAACATTCAGTACTTC.